The sample holds a few counts of the clone carrying this T cell receptor (beta chain). Its antigen is undetermined. With 6 bases removed from V and 6 bases from J, the gap between germline ends came to 16 bases. The CDR3 sequence is 14 residues long. Germline CDR1 and CDR2: WNHNN and SYGVQD (reference sequence). The sample comes from a study of blood T cells in healthy people across ages. Overall study context: Researchers report that template switching captured about one barcoded beta molecule per two T cells. Overall study findings and caveats: Observed TCR beta diversity showed a strong correlation with the percentage of naive T cells as measured by flow cytometry. Age showed a roughly linear inverse relationship with TCR beta diversity per million T cells.

For the second PCR, which ran for roughly 6 to 11 cycles, a sample-barcoded 5' primer and a J-beta primer mix were used. Every sample returned 3 million or more CDR3-containing paired-end reads. TCRdb itself ran the 5' RACE reads through MiXCR, one entry per CDR3 protein. This table holds over 600,000 distinct CDR3 sequences, roughly 43% found once. The receptor was isolated from an older man in good health. The J gene is TRBJ2-3, the V gene TRBV10-1; the D gene is possibly TRBD2 (6 bases). Specimen: blood. CDR3 sequence reads: CASRPAGGGDTQYF. The CDR3 DNA follows: TGCGCCAGCAGGCCCGCCGGGGGTGGTGATACGCAGTATTTT.